These 24 T cell receptor beta chains were sequenced from one sample in a study of tumor-infiltrating lymphocytes in primary liver carcinoma (dated by TCRdb to 2015 to 2018). Sequencing relied on an Illumina HiSeq 2500. Starting from roughly 500 ng total RNA, TCRbeta-specific cDNA was produced by reverse transcription with a constant-region primer and ProtoScript II reverse transcriptase. Three nested multiplex PCR rounds, following a slightly modified ARM-PCR procedure, were used to build the TCRbeta libraries. Each of the first two PCR rounds ran for 10 cycles and used multiplex TRBV1-TRBV30 forward primers together with a Cbeta reverse primer. Using fastp at Q25 and MiXCR, TCRdb reprocessed the public reads and kept productive beta chains. Identical CDR3 proteins give one entry, which carries the most common genes and DNA. The sample contains around 54,000 distinct CDR3 sequences, around 79% of them found a single time. The top ten clonotypes cover about 25% of the sample.

Total RNA and DNA were co-extracted without cell sorting from about 19-30 mg of bulk tissue using the AllPrep DNA/RNA mini kit. Sequenced: liver tumor tissue from sampling region 2. In the paper's terms, the cell subset or site label means: tumor region T2, inferior pole. These TCRs come from a man aged 35 to 55 with primary liver carcinoma and hepatitis B virus infection.

Regarding this clonotype: One end of the junction does not line up with germline, which may come from a read error. This chain links TRBV11-2 with TRBJ2-5, with a tentative D call TRBD1 (6 bases). The CDR3 covers 17 residues. Germline V gene lookup returns CDR1 SGHAT and CDR2 FQNNGV. CDR3 loop: CVSSLVSGGSWQETQYF. CDR3 DNA: TGTGTCAGCAGTTTAGTCAGTGGGGGCAGTTGGCAAGAGACCCAGTACTTC.

In its sample, this clonotype was seen once. Lacking the conserved final phenylalanine or tryptophan, this CDR3 likely reflects a read error. This rearrangement joins TRBV6-1 to TRBJ2-3; D is possibly TRBD2 (6 bases). V lost 5 bases and J lost 2, with 17 bases in between. This CDR3 spans 16 amino acids. Germline V gene data show CDR1 as MNHNS and CDR2 as SASEGT. The CDR3, as DNA: TGTGCCAGCAGTCAATTAGCGGATTCAACCACAGATACGCAGTATTAT. Its protein is CASSQLADSTTDTQYY.

With regard to this clonotype: Sequence at one end of the junction differs from germline and may be a read error. This chain connects TRBV29-1 to TRBJ2-3, with 7 bases matching TRBD1. Germline loops: CDR1 SQVTM, CDR2 ANQGSEA. The CDR3 totals 15 residues. CDR3 protein: CSIEILRDSSDTQYF. The CDR3 nucleotides read TGCAGCATTGAAATCTTGAGGGACAGCTCAGATACGCAGTATTTT.

About this clonotype: Germline is not matched at one junction end, which may reflect a read error. The V gene is TRBV7-9, the J gene TRBJ1-1; no reliable D call. Germline assignment: CDR1 SEHNR and CDR2 FQNEAQ (reference sequence). The CDR3 runs 14 residues. CDR3 sequence reads: CASLRRATGTEAFF. CDR3 sequence (DNA): TGTGCCAGCCTACGGAGGGCGACGGGAACTGAAGCTTTCTTC.

This chain uses TRBV7-9 with TRBJ1-2; no clear D gene. Germline V gives CDR1 SEHNR, CDR2 FQNEAQ (reference sequence). Trimming took off 9 bases at V and 4 bases at J, with 15 bases between the two ends. CDR3 size: 13 residues. The CDR3 loop is CASSPTTTYGYTF. CDR3 coding DNA: TGTGCCAGTAGCCCTACAACAACCTATGGCTACACCTTC.

V is TRBV5-1 and J is TRBJ2-3, with D unclear. The ends were cut back, 4 bases at V and 6 bases at J, with 12 bases in the middle. CDR3 length: 13 residues. Per germline, CDR1 SGHRS and CDR2 YFSETQ. The DNA for the CDR3 is TGCGCCAGCAGCGGTCCCCCAATTGATACGCAGTATTTT. This gives the protein CASSGPPIDTQYF.

Note on this clonotype: Because it lacks the conserved phenylalanine or tryptophan at the end, this CDR3 is likely a read error. This sequence joins TRBV12-3 or TRBV12-4 and TRBJ2-1, with D perhaps matching TRBD1 or TRBD2 (5 bases each). With 9 bases removed from V and 8 bases from J, the gap between germline ends came to 20 bases. The CDR3 has 14 residues. The CDR3 nucleotides are TGTGCCAGTACTACTGGTCAGAGGGGCGATGAGCAGTTCCTC. It translates to CASTTGQRGDEQFL.

Comments on this clonotype: An end of the junction differs from the germline gene, which may be a read error. The gene calls are TRBV28 and TRBJ1-2; D unresolved. This CDR3 has 13 residues. Germline loops: CDR1 MDHEN, CDR2 SYDVKM. This CDR3 is CASTLGWNYGYIF. DNA of the CDR3: TGTGCCAGCACCTTGGGGTGGAATTATGGCTACATCTTC.

This rearrangement joins TRBV11-2 to TRBJ2-7; D gene uncertain. The germline CDR1 and CDR2 sequences are SGHAT and FQNNGV. Trimming removed 8 bases from V and 7 bases from J, with 15 bases in between. CDR3 size: 12 residues. The CDR3 spells CASCPRGREQYF. The DNA of the CDR3 is TGTGCCAGCTGCCCCCGAGGTCGAGAGCAGTACTTC.

As for this clonotype: An end of the junction does not agree with germline; a read error may underlie this. This rearrangement joins TRBV7-3 to TRBJ1-1; D ambiguous. This CDR3 contains 13 residues. Germline CDR1 is SGHTA and CDR2 is FQGTGA. DNA of the CDR3: TGTGTCAGCAGCCTGATGGGGAACACTGAAGCTTTCTTT. Encoded protein: CVSSLMGNTEAFF.

Concerning this clonotype itself: A much larger clone differs from this one at a single base, so this may be a read error. This chain links TRBV7-9 with TRBJ1-2, with 7 bases aligning to TRBD1. The trim removed 7 bases at V and 3 bases at J, leaving 8 bases unmatched. The V gene's germline CDR1 is SEHNR and CDR2 FQNEAQ (reference sequence). The CDR3 is 14 amino acids. The CDR3 sequence is CASILADRDYGYTF. For the CDR3, the DNA is TGTGCCAGCATCTTGGCAGACAGGGACTATGGCTACACCTTC.

Points on this clonotype: One end of the junction is discordant with germline, which a read error may explain. The V gene is TRBV11-2, the J gene TRBJ1-5; TRBD1 is a possible D gene (5 bases). The germline V gene encodes CDR1 SGHAT and CDR2 FQNNGV. The CDR3 consists of 14 residues. CDR3 bases: TGTGCCAGCGGCGACCTAGACACAGGTCAGTCCCAGCATTTT. Translation gives CASGDLDTGQSQHF.

This clonotype was picked up a small number of times. The chain employs TRBV15 and TRBJ2-3; TRBD2 is a possible D gene (6 bases). Germline assignment: CDR1 LNHNV and CDR2 YYDKDF (reference sequence). This CDR3 has 17 amino acids. The germline V and J ends were trimmed by 3 bases and 6 bases, with 22 bases remaining between them. CDR3 protein: CATSRGTEAGPQDTQYF. CDR3 DNA sequence: TGTGCCACCAGCAGGGGGACGGAGGCGGGACCTCAGGATACGCAGTATTTT. Full variable domain (missing parts from reference TRBV15 and TRBJ2-3): DAMVIQNPRYQVTQFGKPVTLSCSQTLNHNVMYWYQQKSSQAPKLLFHYYDKDFNNEADTPDNFQSRRPNTSFCFLDIRSPGLGDTAMYLCATSRGTEAGPQDTQYFGPGTRLTVL.

On this clonotype: The germline gene is not matched at one end of the junction; a read error may be the cause. The chain carries TRBV4-1 and TRBJ1-5, with TRBD1 matching 10 bases. Germline assignment: CDR1 MGHRA and CDR2 YSYEKL. This CDR3 contains 17 residues. The chain's CDR3 is CASSPQGTGVSNQSQHF. CDR3 in DNA: TGCGCCAGCAGCCCTCAAGGGACAGGGGTTAGTAATCAGTCCCAGCATTTT.

This clonotype was found many times. V usage is TRBV6-6 and J usage is TRBJ2-3; 9 bases agree with TRBD1. Germline V gives CDR1 MNHNY, CDR2 SVGAGI (reference sequence). The CDR3 sequence is 16 residues long. The V and J ends lost 0 bases and 4 bases, in that order; junction bases with no gene match: 5. Here the CDR3 DNA reads TGTGCCAGCAGTTACTCGGGACAGGGCGGCGCAGATACGCAGTATTTT. As protein: CASSYSGQGGADTQYF.

With regard to this clonotype: An end of the junction differs from the germline gene, which may be a read error. This chain uses TRBV19 with TRBJ1-1, with a possible D match to TRBD1 (6 bases). The germline V gene has CDR1 LNHDA and CDR2 SQIVND (reference sequence). There are 13 residues in the CDR3. The CDR3 nucleotides read TGTGCCAGTAGGAACAGGGAGAACATTGAAGCTTTCTTT. Amino acids: CASRNRENIEAFF.

The chain is built from TRBV14 and TRBJ2-7; no clear D. The length of the CDR3 is 13 residues. The V end lost 0 bases, the J end lost 4 bases, and 7 bases lay between the germline ends. Germline V gene data show CDR1 as SGHDN and CDR2 as FVKESK. The CDR3 spells CASSQDCSYEQYF. The CDR3 DNA reads as TGTGCCAGCAGCCAAGACTGCTCATACGAGCAGTACTTC.

The genes are TRBV7-2 and TRBJ1-5; D is unclear. This CDR3 is built from 15 residues. Germline V gene sequence: CDR1 SGHTA, CDR2 FQGNSA. V was pared by 5 bases and J by 3 bases, with 14 bases between. The DNA for the CDR3 is TGTGCCAGCAGCCTACTGAGGGATTTCAATCAGCCCCAGCATTTT. Translated, it gives CASSLLRDFNQPQHF.

With respect to this clonotype: A junction end diverges from the germline sequence, so it may reflect a read error. The chain is built from TRBV25-1 and TRBJ2-2, with 8 bases aligning to TRBD1. Germline V CDR1 and CDR2: MGHDK, SYGVNS. The CDR3 sequence is 16 residues long. CDR3 coding DNA: TGTGCCAACAGTGACAGGGGACCATGCCACACCGGGGAGCTGTTTTTT. Protein: CANSDRGPCHTGELFF.

The rearrangement joins TRBV28 to TRBJ2-7; tentatively, D is TRBD1 (6 bases). The CDR3 has 12 residues. Germline V lookup: CDR1 MDHEN, CDR2 SYDVKM. CDR3 nucleotides: TGTCCCGGCAGCCTGACAGGCGCCGAGCAGTACTTC. It specifies CPGSLTGAEQYF.

The chain is built from TRBV10-2 and TRBJ2-7, with 7 positions matching TRBD2. The CDR3 contains 15 residues. Germline CDR1 and CDR2: WSHSY and SAAADI. Unmatched junction bases numbered 15, after V lost 3 bases and J lost 10 bases. In DNA form, the CDR3 reads TGCGCCAGCAGTGAAGGAGCTGCTAACGGGACTAATCAGTACTTC. The encoded protein is CASSEGAANGTNQYF.

This chain connects TRBV4-1 to TRBJ2-1, with D unresolved. Trimming cost V 9 bases and J 10 bases, with 19 bases left between them. Germline V lookup: CDR1 MGHRA, CDR2 YSYEKL. The CDR3 has 13 amino acids. As DNA, the CDR3 is TGCGCCAGTGGCCAGGCTTCTTGCGTCGAGCAGTTCTTC. Protein: CASGQASCVEQFF.

The V gene is TRBV11-2, the J gene TRBJ2-3; a possible D gene is TRBD1 (5 bases). The V end was cut by 5 bases, the J end by 5 bases, with 20 bases between. The CDR3 is 16 amino acids. In germline, CDR1 is SGHAT, CDR2 FQNNGV. This chain's CDR3 is CASSPPTGDSIDTQYF. CDR3 nucleotides: TGTGCCAGCAGCCCCCCGACTGGCGACAGTATAGATACGCAGTATTTT.

As to this clonotype: A read error may produce the germline difference seen at one junction end. The chain couples TRBV6-1 to TRBJ2-1; no clear D. The CDR3 consists of 16 residues. CDR1 and CDR2 (germline): MNHNS, SASEGT. CDR3 region: CASPKGGLSSYNGQFF. As DNA, the CDR3 is TGTGCCAGCCCCAAGGGTGGGCTTAGCTCCTACAATGGGCAGTTCTTC.